These 24 T cell receptor beta chains were sequenced from one sample in a study of cytomegalovirus exposure and HLA in healthy donors. The PCR ran on 60 Vbeta and 13 Jbeta primers. Profiling relied on immunoSEQ multiplex PCR, and the TCRdb table lists in-frame clones only, not all of them. The sample lists about 110,000 clones, roughly 82% occurring once. Sequenced sample: PBMCs. The receptor set was obtained from a man between 50 and 59 years old in good health and CMV-seronegative.

The genes are TRBV5-8 and TRBJ2-3, with D perhaps matching TRBD1 (6 bases). V lost 0 bases, J lost 5 bases, and 13 bases lay in between. The CDR3 consists of 15 residues. Germline V CDR1 and CDR2: SGHTS, YDEGEE. The CDR3 loop is CASSLDRARIDTQYF. The DNA for the CDR3 is TGTGCCAGCAGCTTGGACAGGGCACGGATAGATACGCAGTATTTT.

The chain has TRBV5-6 and TRBJ2-5; 7 bases align to TRBD2. Germline CDR1 and CDR2: SGHDT and YYEEEE. This CDR3 region has 15 residues. Losses at the gene ends were 3 bases for V and 0 bases for J; bases not matched to a gene: 5. Written as DNA, the CDR3 is TGTGCCAGCAGCTCCAGCGGGGAGTACCAAGAGACCCAGTACTTC. It specifies CASSSSGEYQETQYF.

The chain has TRBV4-1 and TRBJ1-4, with D perhaps TRBD1 (5 bases). V lost 4 bases and J lost 10, with 10 bases in between. From germline, CDR1 is MGHRA and CDR2 YSYEKL. CDR3 length: 12 residues. The CDR3 loop reads CASSPTGGKLFF. CDR3 DNA sequence: TGCGCCAGCAGCCCCACGGGGGGAAAACTGTTTTTT.

This clone was observed a few times. The chain recombines TRBV27 with TRBJ2-4; 7 positions agree with TRBD2. The CDR3 has 15 residues. V shed 2 bases and J 6 bases; nucleotides not matched to a gene: 7. Germline-derived CDR1 and CDR2 are MNHEY and SMNVEV (reference sequence). CDR3: CASSLRSGVPNIQYF. CDR3 sequence (DNA): TGTGCCAGCAGTTTACGGAGCGGGGTCCCAAACATTCAGTACTTC.

V is TRBV6-4 and J is TRBJ2-7, with TRBD1 matching 11 bases. J lost 7 bases, V lost 5 bases, and 7 bases had no gene match. The length of the CDR3 is 14 residues. Per germline, CDR1 MRHNA and CDR2 SNTAGT. CDR3 in amino acids: CASSLGQGAREQYF. The CDR3 DNA is TGTGCCAGCAGTCTCGGACAGGGGGCGAGAGAGCAGTACTTC.

The chain links TRBV18 to TRBJ2-1; 11 bases fit TRBD1. The ends lost 4 bases at V and 8 bases at J; junction bases unmatched: 4. Looked up from germline, CDR1 is KGHSH and CDR2 is LQKENI. This CDR3 has 14 amino acids. The CDR3 DNA reads as TGTGCCAGCTCACTCGGACAGGGGGCCGATGAGCAGTTCTTC. Translating it yields CASSLGQGADEQFF.

V is TRBV28 and J is TRBJ1-5, with D perhaps TRBD1 (5 bases). The CDR3 runs 14 residues. Trimming removed 5 bases at V and 0 bases at J, with 8 bases between. Germline lookup yields CDR1 MDHEN and CDR2 SYDVKM. The CDR3 DNA reads TGTGCCAGCAGTCCCGGGGGTAGCAATCAGCCCCAGCATTTT. Translating gives CASSPGGSNQPQHF. The full variable domain, with the rest looked up from reference TRBV28 and TRBJ1-5, is DVKVTQSSRYLVKRTGEKVFLECVQDMDHENMFWYRQDPGLGLRLIYFSYDVKMKEKGDIPEGYSVSREKKERFSLILESASTNQTSMYLCASSPGGSNQPQHFGDGTRLSIL.

The V and J genes are TRBV6-1 and TRBJ1-1; 7 positions match TRBD1. The CDR3 extends over 16 amino acids. Unmatched junction bases numbered 11, after V lost 2 bases and J lost 5 bases. Germline values: CDR1 MNHNS, CDR2 SASEGT. The CDR3 nucleotides read TGTGCCAGCAGTGAAAATCCCCCCTTCAGGGGGACTGAAGCTTTCTTT. Protein product: CASSENPPFRGTEAFF.

The chain links TRBV5-1 to TRBJ2-7, with unresolved D. The V gene's germline CDR1 is SGHRS and CDR2 YFSETQ. V was trimmed by 0 bases and J by 2 bases, leaving 9 bases between them. The CDR3 spans 14 residues. The CDR3 region is CASSLDSQPYEQYV. In DNA form, the CDR3 reads TGCGCCAGCAGCTTGGACAGCCAGCCCTACGAGCAGTACGTC.

The rearrangement joins TRBV7-3 to TRBJ1-1; unclear D gene. CDR3 length equals 13 residues. Trimming stripped 2 bases from V and 5 bases from J, with 9 bases between. Germline V gene lookup returns CDR1 SGHTA and CDR2 FQGTGA. CDR3 loop: CASSLGRRTEAFF. CDR3 in DNA: TGTGCCAGCAGCTTAGGGAGGAGGACTGAAGCTTTCTTT.

The chain couples TRBV4-1 to TRBJ2-3, with 7 bases matching TRBD2. V shed 4 bases, J shed 2 bases, and the junction held 12 bases outside the gene matches. The V gene's germline CDR1 is MGHRA and CDR2 YSYEKL. CDR3 length: 17 residues. CDR3 nucleotide sequence: TGCGCCAGCAGCCCTACCCTAGGCGGGGGATCCACAGATACGCAGTATTTT. Its protein product is CASSPTLGGGSTDTQYF.

CDR3 residues: CASSLAGGIGGNTIYF. CDR3 nucleotides: TGTGCCAGCAGCTTAGCGGGGGGGATCGGTGGAAACACCATATATTTT. V usage is TRBV7-8 and J usage is TRBJ1-3, with D perhaps TRBD1 (5 bases). Germline V gives CDR1 SGHVS, CDR2 FQNEAQ. The CDR3 extends over 16 amino acids. V dropped 0 bases and J dropped 3 bases, with 12 bases sitting between them.

J is TRBJ1-1 and V is TRBV9; D is perhaps TRBD1 (5 bases). V was clipped by 3 bases and J by 3 bases, with 9 bases between them. The CDR3 has 13 amino acids. Germline lookup yields CDR1 SGDLS and CDR2 YYNGEE. CDR3 residues: CASSAKGYTEAFF. The DNA of the CDR3 is TGTGCCAGCAGCGCTAAGGGGTACACTGAAGCTTTCTTT.

This chain connects TRBV2 to TRBJ2-7; D might be TRBD1 (5 bases). Germline CDR1 reads SNHLY; CDR2 reads FYNNEI. There are 11 residues in the CDR3. The V and J ends lost 6 bases and 3 bases respectively, with 6 bases between them. The CDR3 spells CASRDNYEQYF. The CDR3 bases are TGTGCCAGCAGGGACAACTACGAGCAGTACTTC.

The chain has TRBV10-3 and TRBJ1-1, with D hard to call. Per the germline V gene, CDR1 is ENHRY and CDR2 is SYGVKD. The V gene lost 3 bases and the J gene lost 1 base, with 15 bases spanning the gap. This CDR3 region has 16 residues. The CDR3 loop is CAISDAPAGTNTEAFF. DNA of the CDR3: TGTGCCATCAGTGATGCCCCGGCAGGCACGAACACTGAAGCTTTCTTT.

The CDR3 DNA is TGCGCCAGCAGATCAGGACAGGGGGCAGGAGCCACCGGGGAGCTGTTTTTT. Translated: CASRSGQGAGATGELFF. The chain is built from TRBV5-1 and TRBJ2-2; 11 bases agree with TRBD1. V was clipped by 5 bases and J by 4 bases; unmatched bases: 10. The CDR3 consists of 17 residues. The germline V gene encodes CDR1 SGHRS and CDR2 YFSETQ.

The gene calls are TRBV10-3 and TRBJ2-7, with 7 bases matching TRBD1. V trimming: 6 bases; J trimming: 4 bases; junction bases outside the gene matches: 9. The CDR3 covers 14 residues. Per germline, CDR1 ENHRY and CDR2 SYGVKD. CDR3 protein: CAISAGTAPYEQYF. CDR3 nucleotide sequence: TGTGCCATCAGCGCCGGGACAGCCCCTTACGAGCAGTACTTC.

J is TRBJ1-6 and V is TRBV2; unclear D gene. In germline, CDR1 is SNHLY, CDR2 FYNNEI. V lost 6 bases and J 0 bases, leaving 6 bases between the germline ends. This CDR3 comprises 14 residues. Here the CDR3 DNA reads TGTGCCAGCAGCCGGAGCTCCTATAATTCACCCCTCCACTTT. Amino acid sequence: CASSRSSYNSPLHF.

This clone was picked up a small number of times. The chain uses TRBV7-2 and TRBJ2-1; D is possibly TRBD2 (7 bases). The CDR3 spans 15 residues. The V end was cut by 1 base, the J end by 6 bases, with 13 bases between. In germline, CDR1 is SGHTA, CDR2 FQGNSA. CDR3 protein: CASSLVAGAGNEQFF. CDR3 coding DNA: TGTGCCAGCAGCTTAGTGGCGGGGGCCGGCAATGAGCAGTTCTTC.

This chain links TRBV28 with TRBJ2-7, with 7 bases that match TRBD2. The V segment lost 3 bases and the J segment 6 bases; nucleotides outside the gene matches: 8. Germline CDR1 is MDHEN and CDR2 is SYDVKM. The length of the CDR3 is 14 residues. The CDR3 spells CASSFYLGGTEQYV. The CDR3 bases are TGTGCCAGCAGTTTTTATTTGGGAGGGACCGAGCAGTACGTC.

Here the CDR3 reads CSARARGLNEQFF. DNA for the CDR3: TGCAGCGCCCGGGCCAGGGGCCTAAATGAGCAGTTCTTC. The chain combines TRBV29-1 with TRBJ2-1; the D gene is possibly TRBD1 (6 bases). Germline CDR1 and CDR2: SQVTM and ANQGSEA. The CDR3 runs to 13 residues. V was clipped by 7 bases and J by 7 bases, with 17 bases between them.

This clone was recorded once. The rearrangement links TRBV19 to TRBJ2-5, with D maybe TRBD1 (6 bases). Germline assignment: CDR1 LNHDA and CDR2 SQIVND (reference sequence). The V end was cut by 5 bases, the J end by 2 bases, with 9 bases between. The CDR3 runs 13 residues. For the CDR3, the DNA is TGTGCCAGTAGTCCGGACAGACAAGAGACCCAGTACTTC. Translation gives CASSPDRQETQYF.

CDR3 nucleotides: TGCGCCAGCAGCTTGGCGGGACAGGGATGGGACACCATATATTTT. Protein product: CASSLAGQGWDTIYF. This sequence joins TRBV5-1 and TRBJ1-3; 9 nucleotides line up with TRBD1. CDR3 size: 15 residues. The J segment lost 8 bases and the V segment lost 0 bases, leaving 6 bases of the junction unmatched. Germline-derived CDR1 and CDR2 are SGHRS and YFSETQ.

V is TRBV5-6 and J is TRBJ1-2; 7 positions match TRBD1. The ends lost 4 bases at V and 6 bases at J; junction bases unmatched: 6. CDR1 SGHDT and CDR2 YYEEEE come from the germline V gene. The CDR3 runs 13 residues. The CDR3 DNA is TGTGCCAGCAGCCTCGGGACAGACAATGGCTACACCTTC. Translation: CASSLGTDNGYTF. Full variable domain (remainder filled in from reference TRBV5-6 and TRBJ1-2): DAGVTQSPTHLIKTRGQQVTLRCSPKSGHDTVSWYQQALGQGPQFIFQYYEEEERQRGNFPDRFSGHQFPNYSSELNVNALLLGDSALYLCASSLGTDNGYTFGSGTRLTVV.